This is a list of T cell receptor beta chains from one sample in a study of read filtering for tumor transcriptome and immune sequencing. Using its own MiXCR run on the reads, TCRdb lists one record per CDR3 protein. There are more than 30,000 distinct CDR3 sequences in the sample; approximately 17% occur only once, and 15% to 20% lies in the top ten. The sequenced material came from a population of CD138-negative cells sorted from bone marrow. These receptor sequences come from a donor aged 40 or over with multiple myeloma. Both conserved end residues are part of each CDR3. D genes are given only for firm matches. Clone sizes are given selectively: once, few, many, or a class where the clone is expanded.

many,TRBD1,TRBV30,TRBJ1-1,TGTGCCTGGGAAAGGGACAGCTTGAACACTGAAGCTTTCTTT,CAWERDSLNTEAFF
many,TRBD2,TRBV19,TRBJ2-3,TGTGCCAGTAGTGTACTAGCGGGGGCCGGAGATACGCAGTATTTT,CASSVLAGAGDTQYF
many,-,TRBV12-3/TRBV12-4,TRBJ2-1,TGTGCCAGCAGTTTCTTGGCGAATGAGCAGTTCTTC,CASSFLANEQFF
many,-,TRBV28,TRBJ2-5,TGTGCCAGCGACCGATCGGCTGGGGGGAGGAAGACCCAGTACTTC,CASDRSAGGRKTQYF
many,TRBD1,TRBV20-1,TRBJ2-2,TGCAGTGCTAAGACACAGGGGGCCGGGGAGCTGTTTTTT,CSAKTQGAGELFF
many,-,TRBV19,TRBJ2-6,TGTGCCAGTAGTATCAGCTTCGCCGGGGCCAACGTCCTGACTTTC,CASSISFAGANVLTF
-,TRBD1,TRBV11-2,TRBJ2-7,TGTGCCAGCAGCTTAGTCTCGACAGGGGGCTACGAGCAGTACTTC,CASSLVSTGGYEQYF
many,TRBD1,TRBV12-3/TRBV12-4,TRBJ2-3,TGTGCCAGCAGTTTATCGGGACAGGGCGATACGCAGTATTTT,CASSLSGQGDTQYF
many,TRBD2,TRBV5-4,TRBJ2-3,TGTGCCAGCAGCGTTAGCGGGACTTTAAGAGATACGCAGTATTTT,CASSVSGTLRDTQYF
many,TRBD1,TRBV10-3,TRBJ1-6,TGTGCCATCACCTCGGACAGGTTAAATTCACCCCTCCACTTT,CAITSDRLNSPLHF
many,-,TRBV7-3,TRBJ1-6,TGTGCCAGCAGAGTGAATTCACCCCTCCACTTT,CASRVNSPLHF
many,-,TRBV7-3,TRBJ2-7,TGTGCCAGCAGCCTTCAGGGTGGGTCCTACGAGCAGTACTTC,CASSLQGGSYEQYF
medium-sized,-,TRBV5-8,TRBJ2-1,TGTGCCAGCAGCTTGAGGGGTAGGGGCTATGAGCAGTTCTTC,CASSLRGRGYEQFF
many,-,TRBV7-9,TRBJ2-7,TGTGCCAGCAGTCAATCACTAGTAACCCACGAGCAGTACTTC,CASSQSLVTHEQYF
many,-,TRBV28,TRBJ2-2,TGTGCCAGCAGATTCGTGACCGGGGAGCTGTTTTTT,CASRFVTGELFF
many,-,TRBV6-5,TRBJ2-5,TGTGCCAGCAGCCGAGGACGGGTCCAAGAGACCCAGTACTTC,CASSRGRVQETQYF
few,TRBD2,TRBV28,TRBJ2-5,TGTGCCAGCAGCCCGACTAGCGGGAGTCGGGAGACCCAGTACTTC,CASSPTSGSRETQYF
many,-,TRBV5-1,TRBJ2-1,TGCGCCAGCAGGACCGGGACCGACTCCTACAATGAGCAGTTCTTC,CASRTGTDSYNEQFF
many,-,TRBV12-3/TRBV12-4,TRBJ2-6,TGTGCCAGCAGCCCAGGTCGCCAAAGCTCTGGGGCCAACGTCCTGACTTTC,CASSPGRQSSGANVLTF
few,TRBD1,TRBV12-3/TRBV12-4,TRBJ1-5,TGTACCAGCAGTTTAAGCCCGACAGGGGGTCAGCCCCAGCATTTT,CTSSLSPTGGQPQHF
few,-,TRBV7-8,TRBJ2-5,TGTGCCAGCAGCTTAGCGGCCAGGGCGGAGACCCAGTACTTC,CASSLAARAETQYF
many,-,TRBV6-6,TRBJ2-5,TGTGCCAGCAGCCCAGGGCGGGGCGAAGGGACCCAGTACTTC,CASSPGRGEGTQYF
-,-,TRBV2,TRBJ1-1,TGTGCCAGCACTACTGGACTCCAGGGCACTGAAGCTTTTTTT,CASTTGLQGTEAFF
few,TRBD1,TRBV29-1,TRBJ2-2,TGCAGCGTTGATGACAGGGGGCCTAACACCGGGGAGCTGTTTTTT,CSVDDRGPNTGELFF
many,-,TRBV12-3/TRBV12-4,TRBJ2-3,TGTGCCAGCTGCGCCGGACTACACACAGATACGCAGTATTTT,CASCAGLHTDTQYF
medium-sized,-,TRBV28,TRBJ1-6,TGTGCCAGCAGTGCCCCCCGGGCAGGGAAGTATTCACCCCTCCACTTT,CASSAPRAGKYSPLHF
many,TRBD2,TRBV20-1,TRBJ2-2,TGCAGTGCTGCGCGGACTAGCACCGGGGAGCTGTTTTTT,CSAARTSTGELFF
many,TRBD2,TRBV14,TRBJ2-1,TGTGCCAGCAGCCTTGGACTAGCGGGAGTCAAGTTCTTC,CASSLGLAGVKFF
-,-,TRBV20-1,TRBJ2-1,TGCAGTGCTAGAGAAAGGGGTGAGCAGTTCTTC,CSARERGEQFF
many,-,TRBV7-9,TRBJ2-1,TGTGCCAGCAGCCGGGATTATCTAAACAATGAGCAGTTCTTC,CASSRDYLNNEQFF
many,-,TRBV24-1,TRBJ2-2,TGTGCCACCAGTGACCCTAGGACAAGTTTGGGCGGGGAGCTGTTTTTT,CATSDPRTSLGGELFF
many,-,TRBV10-3,TRBJ2-2,TGTGCCATCAGGGACAGAGACACCGGGGAGCTGTTTTTT,CAIRDRDTGELFF
many,-,TRBV12-3/TRBV12-4,TRBJ2-2,TGTGCCAGCAGTTTTGGGACACCGAACACCGGGGAGCTGTTTTTT,CASSFGTPNTGELFF
many,-,TRBV7-8,TRBJ1-5,TGTGCCAGCAGCTACGGGGTTAGCAATCAGCCCCAGCATTTT,CASSYGVSNQPQHF
many,TRBD2,TRBV15,TRBJ2-7,TGTGCCACCAGCAGAGATCAGCGGGGGGGCGAGCAGTACTTC,CATSRDQRGGEQYF
many,TRBD2,TRBV18,TRBJ2-1,TGTGCCAGCTCACCCTCGGTCTTAGGGGACTATCTATACAATGAGCAGTTCTTC,CASSPSVLGDYLYNEQFF
many,TRBD1,TRBV6-5,TRBJ2-2,TGTGCCAGCAGAATAGGGGGCGTCGGCACCGGGGAGCTGTTTTTT,CASRIGGVGTGELFF
-,-,TRBV9,TRBJ2-4,TGTGCCAGCAGCCTTCCCGGTCGAGACATTCAGTACTTC,CASSLPGRDIQYF
many,-,TRBV29-1,TRBJ2-7,TGCAGCGTTCAACAGGGTGGGGGTTTCTACGAGCAGTACTTC,CSVQQGGGFYEQYF
-,-,TRBV7-2,TRBJ2-5,TGTGCCAGCAGCTTAGAGGTGGCCTCACAGACCCAGTACTTC,CASSLEVASQTQYF
many,-,TRBV25-1,TRBJ1-1,TGTGCCAGCAGTGAATGGTCGGCAGCACCAATGAACACTGAAGCTTTCTTT,CASSEWSAAPMNTEAFF
-,-,TRBV13,TRBJ2-7,TGTGCCAGCAGCCCGCCGAGACAGAGCTCCTACGAGCAGTACTTC,CASSPPRQSSYEQYF
-,-,TRBV19,TRBJ2-1,TGTGCCAGTAGCAGACGGGGACAAGGTGAGCAGCTCTTC,CASSRRGQGEQLF
many,-,TRBV6-6,TRBJ2-1,TGTGCCAGCAGACAGGGTAGAGGCAATGAGCAGTTCTTC,CASRQGRGNEQFF
-,TRBD2,TRBV5-4,TRBJ2-7,TGTGCCAGCAGCCTCCTGTGGGCGGGAGCCCTCTCCTACGAGCAGTACTTC,CASSLLWAGALSYEQYF